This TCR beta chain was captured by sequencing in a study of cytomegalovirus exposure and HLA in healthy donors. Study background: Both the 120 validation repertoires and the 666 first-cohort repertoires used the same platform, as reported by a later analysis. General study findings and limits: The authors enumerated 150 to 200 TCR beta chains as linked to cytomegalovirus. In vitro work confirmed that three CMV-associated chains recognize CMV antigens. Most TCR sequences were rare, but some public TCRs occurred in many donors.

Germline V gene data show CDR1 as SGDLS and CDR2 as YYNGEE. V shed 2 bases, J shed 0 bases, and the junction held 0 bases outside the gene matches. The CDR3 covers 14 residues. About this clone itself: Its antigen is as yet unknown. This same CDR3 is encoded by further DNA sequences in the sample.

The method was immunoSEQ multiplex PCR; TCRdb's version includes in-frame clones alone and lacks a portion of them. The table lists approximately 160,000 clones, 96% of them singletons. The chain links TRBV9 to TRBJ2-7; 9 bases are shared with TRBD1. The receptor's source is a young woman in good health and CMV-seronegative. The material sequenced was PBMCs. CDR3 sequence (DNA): TGTGCCAGCAGCGTGACAGGGGGCTCCTACGAGCAGTACTTC. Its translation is CASSVTGGSYEQYF.